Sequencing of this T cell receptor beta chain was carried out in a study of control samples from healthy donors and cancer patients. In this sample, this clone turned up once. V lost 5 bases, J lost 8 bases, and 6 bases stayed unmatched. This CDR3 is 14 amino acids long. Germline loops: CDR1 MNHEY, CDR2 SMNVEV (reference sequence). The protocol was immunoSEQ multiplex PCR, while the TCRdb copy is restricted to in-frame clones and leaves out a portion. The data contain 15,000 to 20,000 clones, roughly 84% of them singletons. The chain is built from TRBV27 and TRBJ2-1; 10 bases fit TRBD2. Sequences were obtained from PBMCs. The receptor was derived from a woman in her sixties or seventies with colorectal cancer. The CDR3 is CASSLGLARDEQFF. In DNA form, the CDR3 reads TGTGCCAGCAGTCTGGGACTAGCGAGGGATGAGCAGTTCTTC.